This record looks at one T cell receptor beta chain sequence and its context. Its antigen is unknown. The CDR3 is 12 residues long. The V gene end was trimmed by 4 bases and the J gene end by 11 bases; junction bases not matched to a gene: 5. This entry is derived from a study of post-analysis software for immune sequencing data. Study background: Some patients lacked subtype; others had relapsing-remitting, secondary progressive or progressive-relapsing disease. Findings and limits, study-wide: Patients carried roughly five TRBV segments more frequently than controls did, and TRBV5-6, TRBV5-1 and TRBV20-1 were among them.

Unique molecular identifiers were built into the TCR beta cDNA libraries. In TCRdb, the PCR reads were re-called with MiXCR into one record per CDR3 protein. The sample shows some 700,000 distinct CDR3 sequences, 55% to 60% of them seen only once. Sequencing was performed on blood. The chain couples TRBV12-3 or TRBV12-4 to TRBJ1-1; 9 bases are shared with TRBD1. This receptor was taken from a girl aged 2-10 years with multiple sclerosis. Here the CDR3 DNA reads TGTGCCAGCAGTTCCGGGACAGGGTGGGCTTTCTTT. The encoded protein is CASSSGTGWAFF.